The clone carrying this T cell receptor beta chain occurred many times. Calling Graves' hyperthyroidism stable meant ophthalmopathy did not progress within 18 months. Every diagnosis used clinical symptoms, serum thyroxine and TRAb, thyroid ultrasound and orbital computed tomography. The data were taken from a study of T cells in Graves' hyperthyroidism and ophthalmopathy. V was pared by 4 bases and J by 4 bases, with 14 bases between. The CDR3 contains 14 residues. Germline CDR1 reads SQVTM; CDR2 reads ANQGSEA. Researchers amplified the TCR beta CDR3 regions from RNA transcripts. During a first-round RT-PCR of the TCR CDR3, the HTBI primer set was used. TCRdb re-called the multiplex PCR reads with MiXCR, one entry per CDR3 protein. Altogether more than 550,000 distinct CDR3 sequences are present, around 16% being singletons, with the ten largest covering 15%.

The sequenced sample was blood. This receptor was obtained from a man aged 50-59 years with Graves' hyperthyroidism. The chain carries TRBV29-1 and TRBJ2-1, with D tentatively TRBD1 or TRBD2 (5 bases each). The CDR3 DNA is TGCAGCGTTGTCTGCCGGGACGATTACAATGAGCAGTTCTTC. Translating it yields CSVVCRDDYNEQFF.